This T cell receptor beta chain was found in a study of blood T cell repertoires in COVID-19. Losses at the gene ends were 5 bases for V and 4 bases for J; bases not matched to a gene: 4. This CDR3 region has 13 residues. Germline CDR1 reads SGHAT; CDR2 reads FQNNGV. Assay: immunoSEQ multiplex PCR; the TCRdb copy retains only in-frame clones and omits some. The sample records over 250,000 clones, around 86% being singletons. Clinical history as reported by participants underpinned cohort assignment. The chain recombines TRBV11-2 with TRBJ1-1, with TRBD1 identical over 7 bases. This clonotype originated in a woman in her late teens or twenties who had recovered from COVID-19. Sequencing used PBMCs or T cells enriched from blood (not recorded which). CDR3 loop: CASSRTGVTEAFF. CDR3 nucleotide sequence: TGTGCCAGCAGCCGGACAGGAGTCACTGAAGCTTTCTTT.